This T cell receptor (beta chain) originates from a study of blood T cell repertoires in COVID-19. Study context: Sources were T cells, B-cell-depleted T cells, or PBMCs; the material itself was cDNA or gDNA.

Under the authors' procedure: Counts of nucleated cells, estimated from reference gene primer amplification, were obtained. The repertoire was sequenced with immunoSEQ multiplex PCR; TCRdb's copy has only in-frame clones and lacks some. V, J and clone size are those of that table, while D and trimming were read from the DNA. The sample contains approximately 250,000 clones, 85% of which appear only once. This CDR3 has 11 amino acids. V lost 3 bases to trimming and J lost 6 bases, with 4 bases between them. Germline V gene data show CDR1 as KGHDR and CDR2 as SFDVKD. The clonotype was recovered from a woman aged 60 to 75 with active or convalescent COVID-19. Material for sequencing was peripheral blood. The V gene is TRBV24-1, the J gene TRBJ1-2; D gene uncertain. CDR3 DNA sequence: TGTGCCACCAGTGATGAGCATGGCTACACCTTC. Amino acid sequence: CATSDEHGYTF.